One T cell receptor (beta chain) is described in this entry. Its antigen is as yet unknown. It was with 60 Vbeta and 13 Jbeta primers that the PCR ran. Under the authors' procedure: A follow-up analysis tallied 65 million to 80 million unique TCR beta chains, roughly 11 million shared. The method was immunoSEQ multiplex PCR; TCRdb's version includes in-frame clones alone and lacks a portion of them. V and J calls and clone size are given by that table; D and trimming were obtained from the DNA. The sample records fewer than 200,000 clones, over 75% being singletons. The data derive from a study of cytomegalovirus exposure and HLA in healthy donors. Germline assignment: CDR1 SGDLS and CDR2 YYNGEE. CDR3 length: 14 amino acids. V lost 4 bases and J lost 5; bases outside the gene matches: 7. General study findings and limits: Listed as cytomegalovirus-associated were about 160 TCR beta chains.

The chain recombines TRBV9 with TRBJ2-5, with 8 positions matching TRBD1. The sequencing sample was made of PBMCs. This clonotype originated in a girl younger than two in good health and CMV-seronegative. CDR3 nucleotide sequence: TGTGCCAGCAGCATCGGACAGGGAGAGGAGACCCAGTACTTC. As protein: CASSIGQGEETQYF.